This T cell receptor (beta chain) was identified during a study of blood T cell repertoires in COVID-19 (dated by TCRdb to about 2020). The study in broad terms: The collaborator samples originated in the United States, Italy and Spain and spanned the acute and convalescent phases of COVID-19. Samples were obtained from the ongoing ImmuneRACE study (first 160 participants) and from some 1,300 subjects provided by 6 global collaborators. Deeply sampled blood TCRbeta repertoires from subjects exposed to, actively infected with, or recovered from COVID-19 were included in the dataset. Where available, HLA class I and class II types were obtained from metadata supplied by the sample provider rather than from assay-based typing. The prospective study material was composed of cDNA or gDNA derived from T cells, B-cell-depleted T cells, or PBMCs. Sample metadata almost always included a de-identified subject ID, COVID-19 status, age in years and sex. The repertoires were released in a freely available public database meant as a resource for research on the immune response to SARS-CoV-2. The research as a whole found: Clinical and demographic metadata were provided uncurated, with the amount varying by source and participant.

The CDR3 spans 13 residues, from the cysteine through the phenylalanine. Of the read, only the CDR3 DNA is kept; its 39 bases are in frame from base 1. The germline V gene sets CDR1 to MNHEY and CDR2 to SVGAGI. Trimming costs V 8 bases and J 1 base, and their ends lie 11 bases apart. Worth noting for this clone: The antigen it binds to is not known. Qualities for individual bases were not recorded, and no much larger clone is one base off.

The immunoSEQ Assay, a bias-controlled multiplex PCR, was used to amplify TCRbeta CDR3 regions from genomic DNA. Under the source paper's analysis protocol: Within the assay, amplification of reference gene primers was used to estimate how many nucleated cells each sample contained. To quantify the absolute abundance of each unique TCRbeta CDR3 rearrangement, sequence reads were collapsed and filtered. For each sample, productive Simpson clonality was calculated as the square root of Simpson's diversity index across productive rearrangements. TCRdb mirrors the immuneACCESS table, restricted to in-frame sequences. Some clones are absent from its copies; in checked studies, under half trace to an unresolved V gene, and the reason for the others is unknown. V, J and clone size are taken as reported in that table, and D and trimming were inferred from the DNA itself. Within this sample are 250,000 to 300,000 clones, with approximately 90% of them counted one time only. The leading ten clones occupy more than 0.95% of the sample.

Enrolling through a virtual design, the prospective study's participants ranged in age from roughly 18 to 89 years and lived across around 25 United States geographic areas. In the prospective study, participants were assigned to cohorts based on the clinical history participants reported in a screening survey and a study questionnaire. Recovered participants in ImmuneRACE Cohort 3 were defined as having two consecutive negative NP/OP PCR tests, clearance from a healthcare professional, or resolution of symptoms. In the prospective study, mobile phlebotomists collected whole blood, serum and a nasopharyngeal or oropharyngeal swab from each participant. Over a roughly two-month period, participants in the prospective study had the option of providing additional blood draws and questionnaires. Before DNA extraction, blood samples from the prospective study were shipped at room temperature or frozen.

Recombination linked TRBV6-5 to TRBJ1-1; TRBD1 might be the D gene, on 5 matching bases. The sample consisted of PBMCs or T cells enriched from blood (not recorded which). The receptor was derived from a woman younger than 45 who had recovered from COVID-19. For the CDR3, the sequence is CASLGRENTEAFF. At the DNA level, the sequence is TGTGCCAGCCTGGGCAGGGAGAACACTGAAGCTTTCTTT.